The following is a TCR beta chain sequence with its context. Time point given: week 3, after first cycle of checkpoint inhibitor. Patients with prior systemic cancer treatment, concomitant immunosuppressants, or other active malignancies were excluded. This sample was taken from a study of blood T cell dynamics during melanoma immunotherapy. Overall study context: Metastatic melanoma patients received first-line pembrolizumab or nivolumab plus ipilimumab.

This CDR3 is 17 amino acids long. A fixed DNA input of about 0.35 ug was used per bulk PBMC sample. Method: immunoSEQ multiplex PCR; TCRdb's copy keeps in-frame clones and lacks some. This table holds more than 13,000 clones, about 94% found once. The sequence was obtained from a human donor with melanoma. The material was blood, obtained from a patient treated with checkpoint blockade. J is TRBJ1-5 and V is TRBV21-1. TRBV21-1 is a pseudogene. Here the CDR3 reads CASSNWGGSYSNQPQHF. The CDR3 nucleotides read TGTGCCAGCAGCAATTGGGGGGGCTCTTATAGCAATCAGCCCCAGCATTTT.